The clone carrying this T cell receptor beta chain came up a few times. Its cognate antigen is unknown. This record belongs to a study of T cell repertoires in cytomegalovirus infection. Study summary: The authors used CMV epitopes that were HLA-C-restricted (recently identified) and HLA-B-restricted (well studied). Public TCR beta signatures indicated both CMV infection and matching HLA type.

Looked up from germline, CDR1 is MNHNY and CDR2 is SVGAGI (reference sequence). The V gene lost 7 bases and the J gene lost 3 bases, with 10 bases spanning the gap. The CDR3 loop spans 13 amino acids. Findings and limits, study-wide: Cumulative frequency of public TCR beta families picked out carriers of CMV plus the relevant HLA. Clonotype analysis showed dominance of the ex vivo response by HLA-C-restricted CMV-specific TCR beta clonotypes.

TCRdb fed the reads into MiXCR, producing one record per CDR3 protein. The top ten hold 18% of the sample, which has approximately 730,000 distinct CDR3 sequences, around 31% seen once. V and J are TRBV6-6 and TRBJ1-5; weak D call: TRBD1 (5 bases). The sequences come from cultured PBMCs, collected from culture after CMV antigen stimulation. The origin of this receptor is a human donor in good health (CMV status not recorded). Some clones in this sample may be carry-over from other donors' samples. CDR3 nucleotide sequence: TGTGCCAGCATGGGCAGGGTCAATCAGCCCCAGCATTTT. Its translation is CASMGRVNQPQHF.